This T cell receptor (beta chain) was sequenced in a study of blood T cell repertoires in COVID-19. About the study: Acute and convalescent COVID-19 samples came from the United States, Italy and Spain. Sample material is recorded as cDNA or gDNA derived from T cells, B-cell-depleted T cells, or PBMCs.

The authors' processing: Reference gene primer amplification in the assay estimated nucleated cell counts. Sequencing was performed with immunoSEQ multiplex PCR; in TCRdb, only in-frame clones are kept and a portion is missing. That table gives V, J and clone size, and the DNA gave D and trimming. Of 70,000 to 95,000 clones listed, approximately 80% are singletons. Trimming stripped 4 bases from V and 2 bases from J, with 11 bases between. The CDR3 consists of 14 residues. Looked up from germline, CDR1 is MDHEN and CDR2 is SYDVKM. The chain links TRBV28 to TRBJ1-2; D may be TRBD1 (6 bases). The specimen was peripheral blood. This clonotype was sampled from an older woman with active or convalescent COVID-19. The CDR3 here is CASSSRGQNYGYTF. The DNA of the CDR3 is TGTGCCAGCAGTTCCCGGGGACAAAACTATGGCTACACCTTC.